The next 10 T cell receptor beta chains were all read from a single sample in a study of identical twins. TCRdb passed the 5' RACE reads through MiXCR, listing each CDR3 protein once. The sample lists under 900,000 distinct CDR3 sequences, 9% to 15% seen once, with about 1.6% in the top ten. In addition, the sample was reused for a study of yellow fever vaccine responses in identical twins.

Sequenced sample: PBMCs. These receptors were obtained from a woman aged 18-29 years in good health.

The sample holds a few counts of this clonotype. The CDR3 spells CASSSRHITEAFF. In nucleotides, the CDR3 is TGTGCCAGCAGCTCCCGACACATCACTGAAGCTTTCTTT. The chain uses TRBV7-9 and TRBJ1-1, with unresolved D. With 4 bases removed from V and 4 bases from J, the gap between germline ends came to 10 bases. The germline CDR1 and CDR2 sequences are SEHNR and FQNEAQ (reference sequence). The CDR3 runs to 13 residues.

This chain links TRBV7-9 with TRBJ1-2, with 8 bases aligning to TRBD1. V gave up 6 bases and J gave up 1 base; unmatched junction bases: 4. Germline CDR1 reads SEHNR; CDR2 reads FQNEAQ (reference sequence). The CDR3 runs 14 residues. The CDR3 region is CASRNRGDNYGYTF. As DNA, the CDR3 is TGTGCCAGCAGGAACAGGGGGGATAACTATGGCTACACCTTC.

Comment on this clonotype: A read error may produce the germline difference seen at one junction end. This rearrangement joins TRBV25-1 to TRBJ1-6; D ambiguous. CDR3 size: 16 residues. Germline lookup yields CDR1 MGHDK and CDR2 SYGVNS. CDR3 sequence reads: CASSESSVVYNSPLHF. The CDR3 coding sequence is TGCGCCAGCAGTGAATCTTCGGTGGTCTATAATTCACCCCTCCACTTT.

V is TRBV6-1 and J is TRBJ2-3; a weak D match, TRBD2 (6 bases). Trimming pared 4 bases from V and 4 bases from J, leaving 12 bases between. The CDR3 is 14 amino acids. The germline V gene has CDR1 MNHNS and CDR2 SASEGT. CDR3 sequence reads: CASSAGSRADTQYF. Here the CDR3 DNA reads TGTGCCAGCAGTGCCGGGAGCCGGGCAGATACGCAGTATTTT.

This clonotype was counted only a few times. V is TRBV5-1 and J is TRBJ2-3; 9 nucleotides align to TRBD2. CDR3 length: 17 amino acids. The germline V gene has CDR1 SGHRS and CDR2 YFSETQ. The V gene end was trimmed by 4 bases and the J gene end by 2 bases; junction bases not matched to a gene: 11. Written as DNA, the CDR3 is TGCGCCAGCAGCCTTTGGGTTAGCGGGGGCCCCACAGATACGCAGTATTTT. It encodes CASSLWVSGGPTDTQYF.

This clonotype has only a few counts. The V call is TRBV9, the J call TRBJ2-3; 7 bases line up with TRBD2. From germline, CDR1 is SGDLS and CDR2 YYNGEE. After removal of 3 bases from V and 2 bases from J, the junction contained 9 bases not matched to a gene. This CDR3 has 16 amino acids. This CDR3 is CASSAWSGIDTDTQYF. CDR3 sequence (DNA): TGTGCCAGCAGCGCCTGGAGCGGGATTGACACAGATACGCAGTATTTT.

The chain couples TRBV4-1 to TRBJ1-6; D is possibly TRBD1 (6 bases). This CDR3 comprises 17 residues. Trimming pared 0 bases from V and 0 bases from J, leaving 9 bases between. Germline V lookup: CDR1 MGHRA, CDR2 YSYEKL. CDR3 nucleotide sequence: TGCGCCAGCAGCCAAGAGGGGGCAAGCTCCTATAATTCACCCCTCCACTTT. It codes for CASSQEGASSYNSPLHF.

A few counts support this clonotype. The gene calls are TRBV7-9 and TRBJ2-3; the match to TRBD1 covers 7 bases. Per germline, CDR1 SEHNR and CDR2 FQNEAQ (reference sequence). The ends lost 5 bases at V and 2 bases at J; junction bases unmatched: 10. The CDR3 extends over 16 amino acids. CDR3 bases: TGTGCCAGCAGCGGACCGGGACAGCACTACACAGATACGCAGTATTTT. It specifies CASSGPGQHYTDTQYF.

This clonotype came up many times. V and J are TRBV6-5 and TRBJ2-2; 11 nucleotides match TRBD2. J gave up 2 bases and V 7 bases, and 15 bases lay outside the gene matches. Germline-derived CDR1 and CDR2 are MNHEY and SVGAGI. This CDR3 region has 19 residues. CDR3 DNA: TGTGCCAGCAAGTTGAGGCCCCTAGCGGGGGGACTCAACACCGGGGAGCTGTTTTTT. The encoded protein is CASKLRPLAGGLNTGELFF.

This clonotype was observed a handful of times. The chain couples TRBV5-1 to TRBJ2-7; D call uncertain. The germline V gene has CDR1 SGHRS and CDR2 YFSETQ. The ends were cut back, 6 bases at V and 4 bases at J, with 20 bases in the middle. The CDR3 is 15 amino acids. CDR3 in DNA: TGCGCCAGCAACCTCCGGGTCCGACAACATTACGAGCAGTACGTC. It specifies CASNLRVRQHYEQYV.